This T cell receptor (beta chain) is from a study of long-term antiretroviral therapy in people with HIV. The ends were cut back, 0 bases at V and 8 bases at J, with 14 bases in the middle. The CDR3 consists of 15 residues. Germline lookup yields CDR1 MNHEY and CDR2 SMNVEV (reference sequence). Version v3.0 of the immunoSEQ assay was performed at survey level. TCRdb's copy holds only in-frame clones and misses some; the assay was immunoSEQ multiplex PCR. The sample lists 20,000 to 30,000 clones, 85% to 95% occurring once. This material consisted of unsorted PBMCs, taken roughly 5.1 years after starting antiretroviral therapy. The receptor was derived from a woman aged 45-65 years with HIV. This chain joins TRBV27 and TRBJ2-1; a weak D match, TRBD1 (6 bases). The CDR3 DNA reads as TGTGCCAGCAGTTTATCGAGGGGGTTTATGGATGAGCAGTTCTTC. Translation: CASSLSRGFMDEQFF.